This TCR beta chain was profiled in a study of shared clonotypes between healthy human individuals (dated by TCRdb to 2020 to 2021). Turning to the overall study: Three men and a couple of women, aged 18 to 49 years, made up the cohort. Different laboratories and diverse techniques were used to prepare libraries and sequence TCR repertoires, to increase sequencing depth and limit assay-specific biases. Between about 0.8 and 9 billion PBMCs per donor were obtained by leukapheresis. Per donor, three plates each were used for CD4 naive and CD4 memory, two for CD8 naive, and one for CD8 memory. Blood TCR repertoires of a handful of healthy adults were deeply sequenced to estimate repertoire size and the extent of clonotype sharing between individuals.

CDR1 and CDR2 are drawn from the germline V gene (reference sequence): SEHNR, FQNEAQ. Taken from cysteine to phenylalanine, the CDR3 has 15 residues. The CDR3 DNA has 45 bases and is translated from base 1. Trimming leaves V shorter by 5 bases and J shorter by 2 bases, with the junction holding 4 bases beyond the gene matches. General conclusions and limits of the study: Sharing across a handful of donors was observed for roughly 5.4% of naive CD4, over 3% of naive CD8, 2% to 2.5% of memory CD4, and approximately 0.41% of memory CD8 clonotypes. The genetic and exposure-history diversity represented was limited by the small number of donors. Based on pairwise subsampling, the degree of clonotype sharing among donors was expected to be affected by sequencing depth. Rarefaction of sorted-subset datasets indicated incomplete sequencing despite the large sequencing depth. Compared with non-shared clonotypes, the clonotypes found in all four sorted-subset donors had higher generation probabilities. Only blood was sampled, and tissue TCR repertoires likely differ from those in blood. Estimated clonotype richness was generally larger for naive than for memory subsets.

Using the deep immunoSEQ assay, TCR CDR3 regions were amplified from genomic DNA by multiplex PCR. Extracted genomic DNA from each cell subset was distributed evenly across all wells of several immunoSEQ 96-well plates, and each plate was treated as a replicate. For sorted subsets, approximately 190 ng of genomic DNA, equivalent to 25,000 to 35,000 T cell genomes, went into each replicate PCR. Purified libraries were measured with a Qubit 3.0 fluorometer, size-checked on a Bioanalyzer 2100, and measured again with the KAPA Library Quantification kit. Each immunoSEQ 96-well plate was sequenced on its own single-read 150-cycle Illumina NextSeq 550 flow cell. On the authors' methods: Because the immunoSEQ output held only junctional sequences and lacked quality scores, the filtering could not match the filtering applied to full-length reads. Sequences were annotated with PyIR, a Python wrapper for IgBLAST v1.9, using IMGT germline references to assign V/J genes and CDR3. Reads were filtered out if the reads had weak V/J assignments (E-value above 1e-6), no CDR3, stop codons, out-of-frame junctions, or ambiguous translated residues. V3J clonotypes were defined as sequences sharing an identical inferred V gene, J gene, and CDR3 amino acid sequence. Percentage overlap between repertoires was calculated by dividing the number of shared unique clonotypes by the size of the smaller repertoire. Three approaches were used to assess repertoire richness: RTK rarefaction, the Chao1 estimator, and Recon v2.1 estimates of unobserved clonotypes. For all TCRbeta clonotypes obtained by the gDNA method from a few donors, generation probabilities were computed with OLGA. TCRdb took this table from immuneACCESS and kept in-frame rearrangements with V and J called. Such tables lack part of the clones; where checked against another copy, unresolved V genes explain under half of the gap, and the rest is unexplained. V, J and clone size reflect that table, while D and trimming were determined from the DNA. In this sample the table shows around 510,000 clones, about 96% of which occur a single time. The ten largest clones add up to around 0.066% of the sample.

Concerning this clone: Its target antigen remains unknown. No much larger clone exists at a distance of one base, and base qualities are not known.

Donors were healthy HIV-negative adults with no recently reported acute infections or vaccinations. Every donor was a Caucasian adult living in Nashville, Tennessee, USA. CD4+ T cells were enriched through magnetic negative selection, after which naive cells were positively selected on CD45RA and the remaining negative fraction served as the memory subset. After blood collection by leukapheresis, PBMCs were isolated using Ficoll-Histopaque density gradient centrifugation and then cryopreserved in the vapor phase of liquid nitrogen. Purity and quantity of every magnetically sorted T cell population were checked by analytical flow cytometry. Genomic DNA was isolated from each sorted fraction and quantified by UV absorbance on a Nanodrop 2000c.

The sequenced material came from naive CD4+ T cells sorted from blood. The label giving this sample's cell subset or site can be read as: CD45RA+ positively selected. This sequence was found in a woman aged 25 to 39 in good health. This chain is built from TRBV7-9 and TRBJ2-5; 11 central nucleotides agree with TRBD1. The CDR3 reads as follows: CASSRGQGVQETQYF. The DNA reads as follows: TGTGCCAGCAGCCGGGGACAGGGGGTTCAAGAGACCCAGTACTTC.